Each of the 14 T cell receptor beta chains below was sequenced from the same sample in a study of identical twins. Each CDR3 protein gets one entry after TCRdb re-called the 5' RACE reads with MiXCR. The sample has over 200,000 distinct CDR3 sequences; less than 9.5% are singletons. Sequenced: memory (CD45RO+) T cells sorted from blood. The source of these receptors is a woman between 18 and 29 years old in good health.

This chain links TRBV6-1 with TRBJ2-3, with D perhaps matching TRBD1 (6 bases). V gave up 5 bases and J gave up 4 bases, with 10 bases separating them. Germline assignment: CDR1 MNHNS and CDR2 SASEGT. The CDR3 extends over 13 amino acids. CDR3 amino acids: CASSKPGADTQYF. The CDR3 DNA sequence: TGTGCCAGCAGTAAACCAGGGGCAGATACGCAGTATTTT.

The rearrangement uses TRBV20-1 and TRBJ1-3; 9 positions agree with TRBD1. Germline V gene lookup returns CDR1 DFQATT and CDR2 SNEGSKA (reference sequence). J lost 2 bases, V lost 3 bases, and 17 bases had no gene match. The CDR3 totals 19 residues. This CDR3 reads CSASYGQGTASKTGNTIYF. The CDR3, as DNA: TGCAGTGCTAGCTACGGACAGGGGACCGCTAGTAAAACTGGAAACACCATATATTTT.

The chain joins TRBV20-1 to TRBJ2-5; D possibly corresponds to TRBD2 (5 bases). Germline-derived CDR1 and CDR2 are DFQATT and SNEGSKA (reference sequence). The V end lost 2 bases, the J end lost 4 bases, and 14 bases lay between the germline ends. This CDR3 is built from 14 residues. The CDR3 DNA is TGCAGTGCTAGATCAGGACTGGATCCAGAGACCCAGTACTTC. Translated: CSARSGLDPETQYF.

Ten or more counts support this clonotype. This rearrangement joins TRBV2 to TRBJ1-3, with D possibly matching TRBD1 (6 bases). V was shortened by 8 bases and J by 8 bases, with 10 bases between the two germline ends. Germline assignment: CDR1 SNHLY and CDR2 FYNNEI. There are 11 residues in the CDR3. The DNA of the CDR3 is TGTGCCAGCGCAGGGGTAGACACCATATATTTT. Amino acid sequence: CASAGVDTIYF.

This clonotype came up many times. The CDR3 nucleotides are TGTGCCAGCAGCCTTGACATGAACACTGAAGCTTTCTTT. Its translation: CASSLDMNTEAFF. The chain is built from TRBV11-2 and TRBJ1-1; the D is unclear. In germline, CDR1 is SGHAT, CDR2 FQNNGV. The germline V and J ends were trimmed by 5 bases and 0 bases, with 7 bases remaining between them. This CDR3 region has 13 residues.

This clonotype was detected a few times. The V gene is TRBV30, the J gene TRBJ2-7; TRBD1 agrees at 11 bases. The V and J ends lost 2 bases and 6 bases, in that order; junction bases with no gene match: 6. CDR3 size: 14 residues. The germline V gene encodes CDR1 GTSNPN and CDR2 SVGIG (reference sequence). The CDR3 loop is CAWSLGQGAFEQYF. CDR3 DNA sequence: TGTGCCTGGAGTCTCGGACAGGGGGCGTTCGAGCAGTACTTC. The variable domain in full, completed from reference TRBV30 and TRBJ2-7, reads SQTIHQWPATLVQPVGSPLSLECTVEGTSNPNLYWYRQAAGRGLQLLFYSVGIGQISSEVPQNLSASRPQDRQFILSSKKLLLSDSGFYLCAWSLGQGAFEQYFGPGTRLTVT.

V usage is TRBV29-1 and J usage is TRBJ2-7; 8 bases are a match to TRBD1. Germline loops: CDR1 SQVTM, CDR2 ANQGSEA. V dropped 1 base and J dropped 3; count of bases not matched to a gene: 5. This CDR3 contains 14 residues. CDR3 region: CSVEARTGIYEQYF. CDR3 sequence (DNA): TGCAGCGTTGAAGCCCGGACAGGGATCTACGAGCAGTACTTC.

V is TRBV6-1 and J is TRBJ2-1, with TRBD2 identical over 15 bases. The J segment lost 0 bases and the V segment lost 5 bases, leaving 5 bases of the junction unmatched. CDR1 is MNHNS, CDR2 SASEGT, per germline. The CDR3 totals 18 residues. DNA for the CDR3: TGTGCCAGCAGTCCCCGGACTAGCGGGAGGGCCTCCTACAATGAGCAGTTCTTC. It yields the protein CASSPRTSGRASYNEQFF.

This clonotype was picked up a small number of times. The gene calls are TRBV7-9 and TRBJ2-6; D uncertain. The V end was cut by 5 bases, the J end by 2 bases, with 10 bases between. The CDR3 sequence is 15 residues long. CDR1 and CDR2 (germline): SEHNR, FQNEAQ (reference sequence). DNA of the CDR3: TGTGCCAGCAGCCCCCTCCGGGCTGGGGCCAACGTCCTGACTTTC. It translates to CASSPLRAGANVLTF.

The sample holds many counts of this clonotype. This sequence joins TRBV5-1 and TRBJ2-5; D unresolved. Looked up from germline, CDR1 is SGHRS and CDR2 is YFSETQ. V lost 0 bases and J lost 5, with 5 bases in between. CDR3 size: 12 residues. The CDR3 DNA sequence: TGCGCCAGCAGCTTGGGAACGGAGACCCAGTACTTC. It encodes CASSLGTETQYF.

This clonotype was seen more than once but under ten times. The rearrangement uses TRBV3-1 and TRBJ2-5; 8 positions match TRBD2. Trimming at V came to 2 bases and at J to 5 bases, leaving 4 bases not matched to a gene. The CDR3 is 14 residues long. Germline V gives CDR1 LGHDT, CDR2 YNNKEL (reference sequence). In DNA form, the CDR3 reads TGTGCCAGCAGCCAACAGACTAGCGATGAGACCCAGTACTTC. This codes for CASSQQTSDETQYF.

This clonotype was seen at least ten times. This chain links TRBV12-3 or TRBV12-4 with TRBJ2-1; D uncertain. The CDR3 is 11 amino acids. The V and J ends lost 6 bases and 4 bases respectively, with 4 bases between them. CDR3 coding DNA: TGTGCCAGCAGGGGGTACAATGAGCAGTTCTTC. It codes for CASRGYNEQFF.

This chain links TRBV10-3 with TRBJ2-2; 7 positions agree with TRBD2. The CDR3 covers 15 residues. V gave up 2 bases and J gave up 6 bases; unmatched junction bases: 6. The germline V gene has CDR1 ENHRY and CDR2 SYGVKD. CDR3 protein: CAISEASGGAGELFF. The CDR3 DNA reads TGTGCCATCAGTGAGGCTAGCGGCGGAGCCGGGGAGCTGTTTTTT.

The chain joins TRBV5-4 to TRBJ2-1; 11 positions match TRBD1. Losses at the gene ends were 6 bases for V and 6 bases for J; bases not matched to a gene: 8. Germline V gene sequence: CDR1 SGHNT, CDR2 YYREEE (reference sequence). CDR3 length: 15 amino acids. This CDR3 reads CASIRWGTGGNEQFF. CDR3 sequence (DNA): TGTGCCAGCATCCGGTGGGGGACAGGGGGCAATGAGCAGTTCTTC.